The rows below give T cell receptor beta chains drawn from one sample of a study of blood T cell repertoires in COVID-19. The repertoire was sequenced with immunoSEQ multiplex PCR; TCRdb's copy has only in-frame clones and lacks some. This sample carries roughly 140,000 clones, around 80% of them seen once, and the ten largest clones take approximately 7.1%. The sequencing input was peripheral blood. The receptors originated from a woman aged 50 to 60 in a cohort sampled during active or convalescent COVID-19. Both conserved end residues are part of each CDR3. A D gene is named only where the DNA matches it firmly. The listing skips clone size in some rows; elsewhere it reads once, few, many or a size class.

cdr3_length j_call clone_size d_call v_call cdr3_nt cdr3_aa
14 TRBJ1-2 . TRBD1 TRBV18 TGTGCCAGCTCACGAGGACAGGGAACTTATGGCTACACCTTC CASSRGQGTYGYTF
13 TRBJ2-7 . . TRBV19 TGTGCCAGTCGTGGGACACCCTTTAGGGAGCAGTACTTC CASRGTPFREQYF
15 TRBJ2-2 . . TRBV13 TGTGCCAGCAGCTTAGAACAGCCCAACACCGGGGAGCTGTTTTTT CASSLEQPNTGELFF
17 TRBJ1-6 . . TRBV27 TGTGCCAGCAGTCCGATTGATGGACATTTAGGGGATTCACCCCTCCACTTT CASSPIDGHLGDSPLHF
15 TRBJ1-4 . TRBD1 TRBV7-2 TGTGCCAGCAGCCTCCAAACAGGGGTGGGTGAAAAACTGTTTTTT CASSLQTGVGEKLFF
12 TRBJ1-1 . . TRBV12-5 TGTGCTAGTGAAACACTGAACACTGAAGCTTTCTTT CASETLNTEAFF
20 TRBJ2-7 . TRBD2 TRBV3-1/TRBV3-2 TGTGCCAGCAGCCAAACCCATGTCCCCAGACTCGAGCGGGGTTCATACGAGCAGTACTTC CASSQTHVPRLERGSYEQYF
15 TRBJ1-4 . TRBD1 TRBV27 TGTGCCAGCAGTCCAGGGACAGGGGTAGGGGAAAAACTGTTTTTT CASSPGTGVGEKLFF
15 TRBJ2-1 . TRBD2 TRBV7-2 TGTGCCAGCAGCACCCGACTAGCGGGCCGGGGTGAGCAGTTCTTC CASSTRLAGRGEQFF
17 TRBJ2-5 . . TRBV2 TGTGCCAGCTGTGATGGGGCCACTTGGTGGGGGGGCGAGACCCAGTACTTC CASCDGATWWGGETQYF
15 TRBJ2-7 . . TRBV19 TGTGCCAGTAGTATCTCGGCAGGGTCTCCCTACGAGCAGTACTTC CASSISAGSPYEQYF
13 TRBJ2-2 . TRBD2 TRBV19 TGTGCCAGTAGTTTGTGGGGGGGTGAGGAGCTGTTTTTT CASSLWGGEELFF
15 TRBJ1-1 . . TRBV18 TGTGCCAGCTCACCAGATTTCAGGGGGAACACTGAAGCTTTCTTT CASSPDFRGNTEAFF
14 TRBJ1-4 . TRBD1 TRBV30 TGTGCCTGGAGTGTAAAGGGGGCGCCTGAAAAACTGTTTTTT CAWSVKGAPEKLFF
16 TRBJ2-2 . TRBD1 TRBV5-8 TGTGCCAGCAGCTTTCCAGGGGGCGGAAACACCGGGGAGCTGTTTTTT CASSFPGGGNTGELFF
13 TRBJ1-5 . . TRBV12-3/TRBV12-4 TGTGCCAGCAGCTGGGCAGTGAATCAGCCCCAGCATTTT CASSWAVNQPQHF
16 TRBJ2-1 . TRBD1 TRBV4-1 TGCGCCAGCAGCCAGGGCTCGACAGGGGGTCCGGGTGAGCAGTTCTTC CASSQGSTGGPGEQFF
14 TRBJ2-2 . . TRBV6-5 TGTGCCAGCATGCGGGACCTGAACACCGGGGAGCTGTTTTTT CASMRDLNTGELFF
16 TRBJ1-4 . TRBD1 TRBV7-9 TGTGCCAGCAGCATCTCCGGGACAGGCCCTAATGAAAAACTGTTTTTT CASSISGTGPNEKLFF
12 TRBJ2-3 . . TRBV12-3/TRBV12-4 TGTGCCAGCAGTTGGGCTAAAGATACGCAGTATTTT CASSWAKDTQYF
17 TRBJ1-1 . . TRBV30 TGTGCCTGGAGCGGCGGCCGAGCGGGACGTGGGGCCACTGAAGCTTTCTTT CAWSGGRAGRGATEAFF
13 TRBJ1-3 . . TRBV30 TGTGCCTGGAGTGTACAATCTGGAAACACCATATATTTT CAWSVQSGNTIYF
12 TRBJ2-3 . . TRBV6-1 TGTGCCAGCAGTGAACGGGGGGATACGCAGTATTTT CASSERGDTQYF
15 TRBJ1-4 . TRBD1 TRBV19 TGTGCCAGTAGACCCGACAGGGCCACTAATGAAAAACTGTTTTTT CASRPDRATNEKLFF
15 TRBJ1-4 few . TRBV5-4 TGTGCCAGCAGCTTTGGCGGGGGGGCTGTCGAAAAACTGTTTTTT CASSFGGGAVEKLFF
12 TRBJ2-3 . . TRBV28 TGTGCCAGCAGCGGGGGGCCAGATACGCAGTATTTT CASSGGPDTQYF
15 TRBJ2-7 . . TRBV11-1 TGTGCCAGCAGCTTAATCGCAGGGGTAGAATACGAGCAGTACTTC CASSLIAGVEYEQYF
13 TRBJ1-1 . . TRBV14 TGTGCCAGCAGCCAACAGGGGCGCACTGAAGCTTTCTTT CASSQQGRTEAFF
14 TRBJ2-3 . TRBD2 TRBV10-2 TGCGCCAGCACCCCTAGCGGGGGTTGGGATACGCAGTATTTT CASTPSGGWDTQYF
17 TRBJ2-3 once TRBD2 TRBV9 TGTGCCAGCAGCGTCCTAGCGGGGGCTTCTTTCGGAGATACGCAGTATTTT CASSVLAGASFGDTQYF
14 TRBJ2-1 . . TRBV6-5 TGTGCCGGTTCCGTGAGCGCCTACTACAATGAGCAGTTCTTC CAGSVSAYYNEQFF
14 TRBJ1-4 . TRBD1 TRBV6-5 TGTGCCAGCAGTTACGGGACAGGGGGTGAAAAACTGTTTTTT CASSYGTGGEKLFF
14 TRBJ1-2 once . TRBV19 TGTGCCAGTAGTACCTTACAGGGTTCCTATGGCTACACCTTC CASSTLQGSYGYTF
15 TRBJ1-2 . . TRBV6-1 TGTGCCAGCAGTGAATACCGGGACACTGACTATGGCTACACCTTC CASSEYRDTDYGYTF
16 TRBJ1-3 many . TRBV9 TGTGCCAGCAGCAACCTACAGGGATCGTTTGGAAACACCATATATTTT CASSNLQGSFGNTIYF
16 TRBJ2-4 . . TRBV11-2 TGTGCCAGCAGCTTTTTAGGGGGTTTGGCCAAAAACATTCAGTACTTC CASSFLGGLAKNIQYF
16 TRBJ1-6 . TRBD1 TRBV5-1 TGCGCCAGCAGCCATTCCCGTGGACAGGGTAATTCACCCCTCCACTTT CASSHSRGQGNSPLHF
14 TRBJ2-1 . . TRBV6-5 TGTGCCAGCACCCGAAGCGGGCCCCTAAATGAGCAGTTCTTC CASTRSGPLNEQFF
15 TRBJ1-2 . . TRBV3-1/TRBV3-2 TGTGCCAGCAGCATTACAGGGTACCATAACTATGGCTACACCTTC CASSITGYHNYGYTF
14 TRBJ2-3 . TRBD2 TRBV11-2 TGTGCCAGCAGCTTAGCGGGGGGGGTAGATACGCAGTATTTT CASSLAGGVDTQYF
15 TRBJ1-5 . . TRBV13 TGTGCCAGCAGCTTAGGGGGGGCCGGCAATCAGCCCCAGCATTTT CASSLGGAGNQPQHF
19 TRBJ2-1 . TRBD2 TRBV5-1 TGCGCCAGCAGCCCAGGGACTAGCGGGGGGCTGAGCTCCTACAATGAGCAGTTCTTC CASSPGTSGGLSSYNEQFF
13 TRBJ2-3 . . TRBV21-1 TGTGCCAGCCCCGGGGGAGGCCCAGATACGCAGTATTTT CASPGGGPDTQYF
15 TRBJ2-5 . TRBD2 TRBV7-2 TGTGCCAGCAGCCCTTTCGGGGGGGCTGATGAGACCCAGTACTTC CASSPFGGADETQYF
19 TRBJ2-3 . TRBD2 TRBV5-6 TGTGCCAGCAGCTTGGGTGGTATGTCTAGCGGGGTCCGCACAGATACGCAGTATTTT CASSLGGMSSGVRTDTQYF
16 TRBJ1-2 . . TRBV6-5 TGTGCCAGCAGTTACGAAACAGCCGCCAACCTCTATGGCTACACCTTC CASSYETAANLYGYTF
15 TRBJ1-4 . . TRBV21-1 TGTGCCAGCAGCGGGGAAGACAGCCTAGTTGAAAAACTGTTTTTT CASSGEDSLVEKLFF
16 TRBJ2-2 . TRBD1 TRBV7-9 TGTGCCTGCCTCAAGGCGAGGACAGGCGGCACCGGGGAGCTGTTTTTT CACLKARTGGTGELFF
13 TRBJ2-3 . . TRBV10-3 TGTGCCATCACCCCAACAGCCGCAGATACGCAGTATTTT CAITPTAADTQYF
17 TRBJ2-1 . TRBD1 TRBV25-1 TGTGCCAGCAGCCCTACCACCGGGACAGGGTGGGTTAATGAGCAGTTCTTC CASSPTTGTGWVNEQFF
13 TRBJ1-2 . . TRBV2 TGTGCCAGCAGTGACGGACTCGACTATGGCTACACCTTC CASSDGLDYGYTF
14 TRBJ1-2 . TRBD1 TRBV7-8 TGTGCCAGCAGGGACAGGGCCGCTAACTATGGCTACACCTTC CASRDRAANYGYTF